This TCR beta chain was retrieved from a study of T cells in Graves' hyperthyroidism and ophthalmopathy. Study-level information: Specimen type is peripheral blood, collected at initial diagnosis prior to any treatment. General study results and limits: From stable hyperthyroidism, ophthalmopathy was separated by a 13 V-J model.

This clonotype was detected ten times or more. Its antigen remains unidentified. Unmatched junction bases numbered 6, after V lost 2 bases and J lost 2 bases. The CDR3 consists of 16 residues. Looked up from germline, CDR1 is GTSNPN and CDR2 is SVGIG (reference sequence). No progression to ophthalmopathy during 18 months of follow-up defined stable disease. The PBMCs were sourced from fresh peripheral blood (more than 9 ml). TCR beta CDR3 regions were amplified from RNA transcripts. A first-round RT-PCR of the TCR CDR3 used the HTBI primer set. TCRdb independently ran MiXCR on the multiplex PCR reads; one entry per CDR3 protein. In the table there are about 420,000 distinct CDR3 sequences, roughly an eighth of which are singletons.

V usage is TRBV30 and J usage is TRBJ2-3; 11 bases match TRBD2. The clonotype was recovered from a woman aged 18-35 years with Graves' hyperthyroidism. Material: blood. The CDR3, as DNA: TGTGCCTGGAGTAGGACTAGCGGGCAAGCCACAGATACGCAGTATTTT. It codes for CAWSRTSGQATDTQYF.